The rows below give T cell receptor beta chains drawn from one sample of a study of cytomegalovirus exposure and HLA in healthy donors. Data came from immunoSEQ multiplex PCR; TCRdb stores just in-frame clones and leaves some out. The data hold 95,000 to 100,000 clones, with 76% observed a single time. Sequenced: PBMCs. These receptor sequences come from a man aged 40-49 years in good health and CMV-seronegative. Each CDR3 is given with its conserved first and last residue. A D gene is named only where the DNA matches it firmly. Clone size is stated in some rows and not others, as once, few, many or a class when expanded.

v_gene	j_gene	d_gene	abundance	CDR3aa	CDR3nt
TRBV6-5	TRBJ2-7	TRBD2	NA	CASSSGGEGSEQYF	TGTGCCAGCAGTTCGGGGGGAGAGGGGTCCGAGCAGTACTTC
TRBV7-9	TRBJ1-2	NA	NA	CSSSPRVYGYTF	TGTTCCAGCAGCCCACGGGTCTATGGCTACACCTTC
TRBV9	TRBJ1-5	NA	NA	CASSPGLNQPQHF	TGTGCCAGCAGTCCAGGGTTAAATCAGCCCCAGCATTTT
TRBV30	TRBJ1-4	TRBD1	NA	CAWGGQGNEKLFF	TGTGCCTGGGGGGGACAGGGAAATGAAAAACTGTTTTTT
TRBV27	TRBJ2-3	TRBD1	NA	CASSSKDRGLTDTQYF	TGTGCCAGCAGTTCCAAGGACAGGGGGCTCACAGATACGCAGTATTTT
TRBV7-9	TRBJ2-7	NA	NA	CASTEQDYEQYF	TGTGCCAGCACCGAACAAGACTACGAGCAGTACTTC
TRBV18	TRBJ2-7	TRBD1	NA	CASSPSRGRHEQYF	TGTGCCAGCTCACCCTCCAGGGGGCGCCACGAGCAGTACTTC
TRBV7-3	TRBJ2-1	NA	NA	CASSRHGPLEDNEQFF	TGTGCCAGCAGCCGACACGGACCCTTGGAGGACAATGAGCAGTTCTTC
TRBV9	TRBJ2-1	NA	few	CASSDTRHNEQFF	TGTGCCAGCAGCGACACCAGGCACAATGAGCAGTTCTTC
TRBV30	TRBJ1-4	TRBD1	NA	CAWSVSGTGSTGLFF	TGTGCCTGGAGTGTAAGCGGGACAGGATCGACAGGGCTGTTTTTT
TRBV2	TRBJ1-1	NA	NA	CASSVHRGNTEAFF	TGTGCCAGCAGTGTTCATCGAGGGAACACTGAAGCTTTCTTT
TRBV19	TRBJ2-2	TRBD2	NA	CASSILGLAGTGELFF	TGTGCCAGTAGTATATTAGGACTAGCGGGCACCGGGGAGCTGTTTTTT
TRBV30	TRBJ2-7	TRBD2	NA	CAWSVPLAGGYEQYF	TGTGCCTGGAGTGTCCCACTAGCGGGGGGGTACGAGCAGTACTTC
TRBV7-6	TRBJ1-1	NA	once	CASSLGRSGEAFF	TGTGCCAGCAGCTTAGGCCGATCCGGTGAAGCTTTCTTT
TRBV5-1	TRBJ2-3	TRBD2	NA	CASSLWRGAVPDTQYF	TGCGCCAGCAGCTTATGGCGGGGGGCCGTACCAGATACGCAGTATTTT
TRBV25-1	TRBJ2-1	NA	NA	CASSLASSYNEQFF	TGTGCCAGTTCCCTTGCCAGCTCCTACAATGAGCAGTTCTTC
TRBV11-3	TRBJ2-7	NA	NA	CASSSGGSEQYF	TGTGCCAGCAGCTCGGGTGGGAGCGAGCAGTACTTC
TRBV7-9	TRBJ2-1	NA	NA	CASSHLLAGDNEQFF	TGTGCCAGCAGCCACCTCTTAGCAGGGGACAATGAGCAGTTCTTC
TRBV6-1	TRBJ1-5	NA	NA	CASRLQGYSNQPQHF	TGTGCCAGCAGACTACAGGGTTATAGCAATCAGCCCCAGCATTTT
TRBV5-1	TRBJ2-3	TRBD1	NA	CASSFGPGGGNTDTQYF	TGCGCCAGCAGCTTCGGACCAGGGGGCGGGAACACAGATACGCAGTATTTT
TRBV18	TRBJ2-1	TRBD1	NA	CASSPLGQGGYNEQFF	TGTGCCAGCTCACCACTAGGACAGGGAGGTTACAATGAGCAGTTCTTC
TRBV7-9	TRBJ2-7	NA	NA	CASSQGGPNYEQYF	TGTGCCAGCAGCCAGGGGGGACCGAACTACGAGCAGTACTTC
TRBV9	TRBJ2-2	NA	NA	CASSPHFGRGTGELFF	TGTGCCAGCAGCCCACATTTTGGGAGAGGGACCGGGGAGCTGTTTTTT
TRBV29-1	TRBJ2-7	TRBD2	NA	CSVEGVTSGGHAYEQYF	TGCAGCGTTGAAGGGGTGACTAGCGGGGGTCACGCCTACGAGCAGTACTTC
TRBV7-9	TRBJ2-3	TRBD2	NA	CASSLELAVTDTQYF	TGTGCCAGCAGCTTAGAACTAGCGGTCACAGATACGCAGTATTTT
TRBV6-4	TRBJ2-2	NA	NA	CASRPDTGELFF	TGTGCCAGCAGACCGGACACCGGGGAGCTGTTTTTT
TRBV6-1	TRBJ1-2	NA	NA	CASSEAPQRGYGYTF	TGTGCCAGCAGTGAAGCACCCCAAAGAGGCTATGGCTACACCTTC
TRBV15	TRBJ2-2	TRBD2	NA	CATSRGLAGVTGELFF	TGTGCCACCAGCAGAGGCCTAGCGGGAGTCACCGGGGAGCTGTTTTTT
TRBV6-1	TRBJ1-5	NA	NA	CASSEINSNQPQHF	TGTGCCAGCAGTGAAATTAATAGCAATCAGCCCCAGCATTTT
TRBV6-5	TRBJ2-5	NA	few	CASRSRVTETQYF	TGTGCCAGCAGATCCAGGGTTACCGAGACCCAGTACTTC
TRBV7-9	TRBJ1-1	NA	few	CASSLTKGAEAFF	TGTGCCAGCAGCTTAACTAAGGGGGCTGAAGCTTTCTTT
TRBV9	TRBJ1-1	NA	NA	CASSVQGLGTEAFF	TGTGCCAGCAGCGTACAGGGGCTCGGCACTGAAGCTTTCTTT
TRBV6-5	TRBJ2-7	NA	NA	CASSWDRTRGEQYF	TGTGCCAGCAGTTGGGACCGAACAAGGGGGGAGCAGTACTTC
TRBV7-9	TRBJ2-5	NA	NA	CSSSLGQSAGERETQYF	TGTTCCAGCAGCTTAGGACAGTCTGCGGGGGAACGGGAGACCCAGTACTTC
TRBV30	TRBJ2-3	TRBD2	once	CAWSRGRLAGDSGDTQYF	TGTGCCTGGAGTCGGGGTCGGCTAGCGGGGGACTCAGGGGATACGCAGTATTTT
TRBV7-9	TRBJ2-1	TRBD2	NA	CASSFLLADNEQFF	TGTGCCAGCAGCTTTCTACTAGCGGACAATGAGCAGTTCTTC
TRBV19	TRBJ2-7	NA	NA	CASSSGTSTYEQYF	TGTGCCAGTAGTTCCGGGACATCTACCTACGAGCAGTACTTC
TRBV7-2	TRBJ2-4	TRBD1	NA	CASSSRQGNIQYF	TGTGCCAGCAGCTCAAGACAGGGAAACATTCAGTACTTC
TRBV5-4	TRBJ2-5	NA	NA	CASSLEPFETQYF	TGTGCCAGCAGCTTGGAGCCGTTCGAGACCCAGTACTTC
TRBV5-8	TRBJ1-4	TRBD1	NA	CASSLRHRGTTNEKLFF	TGTGCCAGCAGCTTGAGGCACAGGGGCACAACTAATGAAAAACTGTTTTTT
TRBV7-9	TRBJ2-7	NA	once	CASSLDRVLSYEQYF	TGTGCCAGCAGCTTAGACAGGGTACTATCCTACGAGCAGTACTTC
TRBV5-1	TRBJ2-5	NA	NA	CASSLVQTGGTQYF	TGCGCCAGCAGCTTGGTACAGACCGGGGGGACCCAGTACTTC
TRBV27	TRBJ2-7	NA	NA	CASSFIADGEQYF	TGTGCCAGCAGTTTTATAGCCGATGGAGAGCAGTACTTC
TRBV30	TRBJ2-7	NA	NA	CAWSVDTNSYEQYF	TGTGCCTGGAGTGTAGACACCAACTCCTACGAGCAGTACTTC